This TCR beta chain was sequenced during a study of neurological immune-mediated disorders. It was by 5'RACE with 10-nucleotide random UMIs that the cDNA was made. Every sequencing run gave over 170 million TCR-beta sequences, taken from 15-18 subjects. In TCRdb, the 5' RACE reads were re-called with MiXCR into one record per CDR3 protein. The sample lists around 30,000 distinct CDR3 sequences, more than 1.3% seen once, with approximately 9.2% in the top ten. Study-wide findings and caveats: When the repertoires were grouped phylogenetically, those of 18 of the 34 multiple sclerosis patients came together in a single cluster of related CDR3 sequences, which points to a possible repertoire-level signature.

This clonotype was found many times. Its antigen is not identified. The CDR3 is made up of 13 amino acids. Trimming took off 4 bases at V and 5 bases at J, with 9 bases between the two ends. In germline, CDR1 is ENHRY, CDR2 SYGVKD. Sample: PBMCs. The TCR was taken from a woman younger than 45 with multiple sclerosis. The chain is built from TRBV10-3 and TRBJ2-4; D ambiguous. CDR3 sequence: CAISVKLENIQYF. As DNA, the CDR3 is TGTGCCATCAGTGTAAAATTAGAAAACATTCAGTACTTC.